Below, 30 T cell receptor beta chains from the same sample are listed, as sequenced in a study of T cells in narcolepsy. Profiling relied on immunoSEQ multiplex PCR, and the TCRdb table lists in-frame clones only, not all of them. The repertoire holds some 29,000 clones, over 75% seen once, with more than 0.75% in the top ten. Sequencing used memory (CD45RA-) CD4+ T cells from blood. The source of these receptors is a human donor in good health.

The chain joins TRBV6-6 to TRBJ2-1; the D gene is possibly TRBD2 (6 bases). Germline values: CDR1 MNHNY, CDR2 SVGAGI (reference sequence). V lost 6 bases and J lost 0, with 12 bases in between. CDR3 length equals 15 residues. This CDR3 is CASSRDSFSYNEQFF. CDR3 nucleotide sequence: TGTGCCAGCAGCCGGGACTCCTTCTCCTACAATGAGCAGTTCTTC.

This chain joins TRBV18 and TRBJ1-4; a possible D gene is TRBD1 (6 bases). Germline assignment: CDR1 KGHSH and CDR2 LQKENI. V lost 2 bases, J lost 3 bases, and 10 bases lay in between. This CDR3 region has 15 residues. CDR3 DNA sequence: TGTGCCAGCTCACCAAGTAGGACAGCTAATGAAAAACTGTTTTTT. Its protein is CASSPSRTANEKLFF.

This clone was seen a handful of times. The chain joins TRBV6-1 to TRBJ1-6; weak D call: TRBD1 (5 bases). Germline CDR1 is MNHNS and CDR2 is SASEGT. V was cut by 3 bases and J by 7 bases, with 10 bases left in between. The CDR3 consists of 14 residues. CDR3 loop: CASSEGRQNSPLHF. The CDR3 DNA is TGTGCCAGCAGTGAGGGGAGACAGAATTCACCCCTCCACTTT.

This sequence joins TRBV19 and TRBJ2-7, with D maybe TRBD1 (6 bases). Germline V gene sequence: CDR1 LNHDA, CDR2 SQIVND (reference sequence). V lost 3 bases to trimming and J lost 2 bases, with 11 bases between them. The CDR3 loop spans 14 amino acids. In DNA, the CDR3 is TGTGCCAGTAGTATGACGACAGGTACCTACGAGCAGTACTTC. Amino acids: CASSMTTGTYEQYF.

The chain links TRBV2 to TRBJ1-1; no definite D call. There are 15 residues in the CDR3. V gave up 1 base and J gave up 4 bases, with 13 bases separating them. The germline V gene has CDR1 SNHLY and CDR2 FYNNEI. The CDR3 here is CASSEGPGPGTEAFF. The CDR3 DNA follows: TGTGCCAGCAGTGAAGGGCCGGGCCCGGGCACTGAAGCTTTCTTT. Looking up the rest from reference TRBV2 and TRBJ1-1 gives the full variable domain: EPEVTQTPSHQVTQMGQEVILRCVPISNHLYFYWYRQILGQKVEFLVSFYNNEISEKSEIFDDQFSVERPDGSNFTLKIRSTKLEDSAMYFCASSEGPGPGTEAFFGQGTRLTVV.

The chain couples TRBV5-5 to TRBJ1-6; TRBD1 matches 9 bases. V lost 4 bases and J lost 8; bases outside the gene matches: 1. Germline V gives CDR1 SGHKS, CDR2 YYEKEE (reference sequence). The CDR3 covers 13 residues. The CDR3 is CASSRDRDSPLHF. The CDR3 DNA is TGTGCCAGCAGCAGGGACAGGGATTCACCCCTCCACTTT. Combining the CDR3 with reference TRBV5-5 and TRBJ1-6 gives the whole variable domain DAGVTQSPTHLIKTRGQQVTLRCSPISGHKSVSWYQQVLGQGPQFIFQYYEKEERGRGNFPDRFSARQFPNYSSELNVNALLLGDSALYLCASSRDRDSPLHFGNGTRLTVT.

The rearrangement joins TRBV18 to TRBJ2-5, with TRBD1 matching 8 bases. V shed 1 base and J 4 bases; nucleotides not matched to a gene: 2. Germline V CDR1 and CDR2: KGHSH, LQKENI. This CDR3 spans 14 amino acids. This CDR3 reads CASSPQQGGETQYF. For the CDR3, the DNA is TGTGCCAGCTCACCACAACAGGGGGGAGAGACCCAGTACTTC.

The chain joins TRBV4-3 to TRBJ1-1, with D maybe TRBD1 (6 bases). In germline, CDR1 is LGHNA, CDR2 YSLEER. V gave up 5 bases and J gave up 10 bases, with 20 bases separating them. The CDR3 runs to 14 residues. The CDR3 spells CASSMSLGGSGAFF. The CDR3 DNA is TGCGCCAGCAGCATGTCATTGGGGGGCTCGGGAGCTTTCTTT.

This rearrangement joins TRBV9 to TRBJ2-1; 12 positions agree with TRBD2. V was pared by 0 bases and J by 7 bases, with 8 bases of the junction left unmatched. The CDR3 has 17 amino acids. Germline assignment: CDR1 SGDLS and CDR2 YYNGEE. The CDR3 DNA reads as TGTGCCAGCAGCGTAGCCCTAAGACTAGCGGGGGAGAATGAGCAGTTCTTC. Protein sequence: CASSVALRLAGENEQFF. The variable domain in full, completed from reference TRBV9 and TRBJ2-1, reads DSGVTQTPKHLITATGQRVTLRCSPRSGDLSVYWYQQSLDQGLQFLIQYYNGEERAKGNILERFSAQQFPDLHSELNLSSLELGDSALYFCASSVALRLAGENEQFFGPGTRLTVL.

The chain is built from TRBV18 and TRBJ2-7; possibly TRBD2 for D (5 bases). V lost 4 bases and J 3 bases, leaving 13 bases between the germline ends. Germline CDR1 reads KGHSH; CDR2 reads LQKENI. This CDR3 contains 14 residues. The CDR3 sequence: CASSQDSNLYEQYF. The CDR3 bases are TGTGCCAGCTCACAGGACTCCAACCTCTACGAGCAGTACTTC.

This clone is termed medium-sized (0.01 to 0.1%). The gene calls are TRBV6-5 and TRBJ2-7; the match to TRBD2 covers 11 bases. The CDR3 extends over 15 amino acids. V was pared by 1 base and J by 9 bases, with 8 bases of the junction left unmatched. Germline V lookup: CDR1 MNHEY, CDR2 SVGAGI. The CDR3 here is CASSYLTSGKAVQYF. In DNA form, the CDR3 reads TGTGCCAGCAGTTACTTGACTAGCGGGAAAGCTGTGCAGTACTTC.

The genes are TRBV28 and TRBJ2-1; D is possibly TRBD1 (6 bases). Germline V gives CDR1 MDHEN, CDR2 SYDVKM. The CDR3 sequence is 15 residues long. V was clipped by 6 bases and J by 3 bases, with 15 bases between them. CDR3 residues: CASSPSGTFYNEQFF. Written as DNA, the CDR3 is TGTGCCAGCAGCCCGTCCGGGACATTCTACAATGAGCAGTTCTTC.

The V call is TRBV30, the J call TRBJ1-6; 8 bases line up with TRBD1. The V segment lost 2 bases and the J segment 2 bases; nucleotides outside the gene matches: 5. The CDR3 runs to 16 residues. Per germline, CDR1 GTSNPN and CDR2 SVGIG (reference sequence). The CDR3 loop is CAWSTPQGAYNSPLHF. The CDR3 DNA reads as TGTGCCTGGAGTACTCCACAGGGGGCCTATAATTCACCCCTCCACTTT.

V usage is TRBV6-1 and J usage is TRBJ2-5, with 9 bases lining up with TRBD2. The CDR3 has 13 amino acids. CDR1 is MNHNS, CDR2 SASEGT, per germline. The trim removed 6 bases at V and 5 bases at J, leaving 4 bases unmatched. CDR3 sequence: CASRYSGSETQYF. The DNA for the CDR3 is TGTGCCAGCAGGTATAGCGGGAGCGAGACCCAGTACTTC.

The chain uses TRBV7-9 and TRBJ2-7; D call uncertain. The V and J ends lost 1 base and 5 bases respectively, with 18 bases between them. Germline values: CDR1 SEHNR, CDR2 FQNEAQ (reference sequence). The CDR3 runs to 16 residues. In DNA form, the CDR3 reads TGTGCCAGCAGCTTAGATGGGATTTCTTATCCGCACGAGCAGTACTTC. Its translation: CASSLDGISYPHEQYF.

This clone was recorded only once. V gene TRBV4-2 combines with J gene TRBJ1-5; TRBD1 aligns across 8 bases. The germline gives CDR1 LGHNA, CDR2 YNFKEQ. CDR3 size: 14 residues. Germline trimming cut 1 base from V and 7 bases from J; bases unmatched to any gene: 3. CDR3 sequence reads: CASSQAGGDQPQHF. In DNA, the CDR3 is TGTGCCAGCAGCCAAGCAGGGGGCGACCAGCCCCAGCATTTT.

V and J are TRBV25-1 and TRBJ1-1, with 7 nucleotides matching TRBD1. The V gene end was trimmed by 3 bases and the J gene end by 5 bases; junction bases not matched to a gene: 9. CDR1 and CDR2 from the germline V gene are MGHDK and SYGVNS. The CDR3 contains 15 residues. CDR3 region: CASSDGQGVGTEAFF. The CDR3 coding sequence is TGTGCCAGCAGTGATGGGCAGGGGGTTGGGACTGAAGCTTTCTTT.

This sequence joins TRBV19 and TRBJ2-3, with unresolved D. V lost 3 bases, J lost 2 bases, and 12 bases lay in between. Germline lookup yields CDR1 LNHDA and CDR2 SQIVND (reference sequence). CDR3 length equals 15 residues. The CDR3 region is CASSIWVRSTDTQYF. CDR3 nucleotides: TGTGCCAGTAGTATTTGGGTCCGCTCCACAGATACGCAGTATTTT.

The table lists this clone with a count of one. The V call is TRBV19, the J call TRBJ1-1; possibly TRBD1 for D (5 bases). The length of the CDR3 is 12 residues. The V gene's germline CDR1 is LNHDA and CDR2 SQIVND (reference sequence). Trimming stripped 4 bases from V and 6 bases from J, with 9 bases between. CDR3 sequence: CASSRWGAEAFF. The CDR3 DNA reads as TGTGCCAGTAGTAGGTGGGGGGCTGAAGCTTTCTTT.

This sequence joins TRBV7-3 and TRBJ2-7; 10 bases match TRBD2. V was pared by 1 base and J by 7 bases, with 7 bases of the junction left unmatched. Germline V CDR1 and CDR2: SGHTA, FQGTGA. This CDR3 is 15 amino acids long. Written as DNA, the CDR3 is TGTGCCAGCAGCTTAAGGCTAGCGGGAGTGGAAGAGCAGTACTTC. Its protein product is CASSLRLAGVEEQYF.

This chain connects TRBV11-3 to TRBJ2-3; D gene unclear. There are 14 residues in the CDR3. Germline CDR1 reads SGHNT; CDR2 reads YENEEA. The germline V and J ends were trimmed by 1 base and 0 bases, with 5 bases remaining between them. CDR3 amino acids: CASSLGYSTDTQYF. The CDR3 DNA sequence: TGTGCCAGCAGCTTAGGTTACAGCACAGATACGCAGTATTTT.

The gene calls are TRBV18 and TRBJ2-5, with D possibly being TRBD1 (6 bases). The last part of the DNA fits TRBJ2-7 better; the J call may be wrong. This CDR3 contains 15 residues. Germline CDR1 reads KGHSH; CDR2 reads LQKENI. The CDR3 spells CASSLSWDKGYEQYF. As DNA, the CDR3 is TGTGCCAGCTCCCTTTCCTGGGACAAAGGGTACGAGCAGTACTTC.

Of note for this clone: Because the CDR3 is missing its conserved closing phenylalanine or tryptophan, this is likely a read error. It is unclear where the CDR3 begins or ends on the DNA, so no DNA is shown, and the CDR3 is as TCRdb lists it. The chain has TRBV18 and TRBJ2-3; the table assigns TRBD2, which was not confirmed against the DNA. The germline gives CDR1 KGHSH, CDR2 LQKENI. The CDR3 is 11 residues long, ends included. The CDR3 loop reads CASSLYQDFLM.

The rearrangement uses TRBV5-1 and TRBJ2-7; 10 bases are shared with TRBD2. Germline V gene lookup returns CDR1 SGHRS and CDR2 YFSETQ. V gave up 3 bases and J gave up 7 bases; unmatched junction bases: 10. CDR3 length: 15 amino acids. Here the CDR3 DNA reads TGCGCCAGCAGCTGGGCTAGCGGGGGAGGAGGGGAGCAGTACTTC. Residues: CASSWASGGGGEQYF.

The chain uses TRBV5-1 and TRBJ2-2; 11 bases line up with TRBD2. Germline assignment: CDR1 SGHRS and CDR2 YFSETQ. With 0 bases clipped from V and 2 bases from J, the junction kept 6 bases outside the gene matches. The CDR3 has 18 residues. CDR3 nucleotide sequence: TGCGCCAGCAGCTTGGCCATACTAGCGGGGGCAAACACCGGGGAGCTGTTTTTT. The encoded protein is CASSLAILAGANTGELFF.

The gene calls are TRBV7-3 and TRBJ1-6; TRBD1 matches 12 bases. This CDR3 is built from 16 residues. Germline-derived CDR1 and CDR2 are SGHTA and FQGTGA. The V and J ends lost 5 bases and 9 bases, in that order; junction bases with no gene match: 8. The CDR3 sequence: CASSAGTGGPGSPLHF. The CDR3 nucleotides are TGTGCCAGCAGCGCCGGGACAGGGGGCCCGGGTTCACCCCTCCACTTT.

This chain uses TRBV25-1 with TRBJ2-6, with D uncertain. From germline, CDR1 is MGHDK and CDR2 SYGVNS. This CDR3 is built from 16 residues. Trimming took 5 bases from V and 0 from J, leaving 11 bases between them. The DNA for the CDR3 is TGTGCCAGCAGTTCCCCTTCGAGCTCTGGGGCCAACGTCCTGACTTTC. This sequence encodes CASSSPSSSGANVLTF.

The CDR3 nucleotides are TGTGCCAGCAGCACGCGGGGGGAAGCTTTCTTT. Amino acid sequence: CASSTRGEAFF. The chain recombines TRBV7-2 with TRBJ1-1; D might be TRBD1 (5 bases). CDR3 length: 11 amino acids. Between the trimmed V and J ends, which lost 5 bases and 8 bases, there was a span of 9 bases. Germline CDR1 and CDR2: SGHTA and FQGNSA.

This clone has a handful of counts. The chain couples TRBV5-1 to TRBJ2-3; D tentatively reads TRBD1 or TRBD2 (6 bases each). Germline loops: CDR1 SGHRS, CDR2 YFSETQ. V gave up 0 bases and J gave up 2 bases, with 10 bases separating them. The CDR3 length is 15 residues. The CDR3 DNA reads TGCGCCAGCAGCTTGGGGGGGGCCCCCACAGATACGCAGTATTTT. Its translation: CASSLGGAPTDTQYF. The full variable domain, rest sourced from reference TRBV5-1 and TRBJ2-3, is KAGVTQTPRYLIKTRGQQVTLSCSPISGHRSVSWYQQTPGQGLQFLFEYFSETQRNKGNFPGRFSGRQFSNSRSEMNVSTLELGDSALYLCASSLGGAPTDTQYFGPGTRLTVL.

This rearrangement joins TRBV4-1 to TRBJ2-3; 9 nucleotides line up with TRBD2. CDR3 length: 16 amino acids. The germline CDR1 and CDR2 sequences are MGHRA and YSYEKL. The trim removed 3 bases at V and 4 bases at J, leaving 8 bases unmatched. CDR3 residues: CASSHVAGVAPDTQYF. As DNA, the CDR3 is TGCGCCAGCAGCCATGTAGCGGGGGTCGCTCCAGATACGCAGTATTTT.